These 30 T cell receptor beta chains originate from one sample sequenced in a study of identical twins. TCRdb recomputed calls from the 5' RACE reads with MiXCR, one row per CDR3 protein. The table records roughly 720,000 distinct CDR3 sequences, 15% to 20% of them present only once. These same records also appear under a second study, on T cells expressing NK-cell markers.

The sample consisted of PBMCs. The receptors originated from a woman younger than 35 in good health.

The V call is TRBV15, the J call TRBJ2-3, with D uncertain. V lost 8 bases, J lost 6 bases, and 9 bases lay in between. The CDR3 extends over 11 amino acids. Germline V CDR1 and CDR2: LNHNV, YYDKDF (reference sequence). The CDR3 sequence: CATADLDTQYF. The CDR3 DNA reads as TGTGCCACCGCAGATCTGGATACGCAGTATTTT.

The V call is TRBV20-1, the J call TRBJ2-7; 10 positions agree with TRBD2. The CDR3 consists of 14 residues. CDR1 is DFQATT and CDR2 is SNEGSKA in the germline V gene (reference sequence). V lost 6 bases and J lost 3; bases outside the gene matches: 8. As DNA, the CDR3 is TGCAGTGCCATAGCTACTAGCGGGGTCTACGAGCAGTACTTC. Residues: CSAIATSGVYEQYF.

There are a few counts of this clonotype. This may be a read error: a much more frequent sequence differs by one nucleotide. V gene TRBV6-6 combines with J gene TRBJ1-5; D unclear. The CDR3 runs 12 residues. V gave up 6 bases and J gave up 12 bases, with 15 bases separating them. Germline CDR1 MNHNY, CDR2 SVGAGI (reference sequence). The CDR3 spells CASSVGPPIQHF. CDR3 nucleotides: TGTGCCAGCAGCGTCGGACCCCCAATCCAGCATTTT.

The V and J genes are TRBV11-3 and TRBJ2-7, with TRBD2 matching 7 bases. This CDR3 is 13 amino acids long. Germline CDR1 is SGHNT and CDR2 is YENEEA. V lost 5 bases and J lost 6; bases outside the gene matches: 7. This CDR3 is CASSEETSSEQYF. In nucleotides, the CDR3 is TGTGCCAGCAGCGAAGAGACTAGCTCCGAGCAGTACTTC.

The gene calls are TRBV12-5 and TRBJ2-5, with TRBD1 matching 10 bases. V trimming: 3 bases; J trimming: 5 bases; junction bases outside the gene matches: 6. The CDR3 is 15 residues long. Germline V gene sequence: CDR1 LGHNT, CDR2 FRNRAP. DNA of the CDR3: TGTGCTAGTGGTTTACAGGGACAGGGGTGGGAGACCCAGTACTTC. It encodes CASGLQGQGWETQYF.

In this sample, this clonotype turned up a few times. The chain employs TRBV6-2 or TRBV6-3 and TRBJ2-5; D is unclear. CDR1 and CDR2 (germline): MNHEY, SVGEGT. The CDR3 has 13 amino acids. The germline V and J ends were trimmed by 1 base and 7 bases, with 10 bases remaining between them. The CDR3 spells CASSYFLGWTQYF. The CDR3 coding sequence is TGTGCCAGCAGTTACTTTCTGGGTTGGACCCAGTACTTC.

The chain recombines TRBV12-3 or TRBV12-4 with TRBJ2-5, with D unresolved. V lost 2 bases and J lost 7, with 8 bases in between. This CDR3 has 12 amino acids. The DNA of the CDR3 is TGTGCCAGCAGTTTACTTTCCACGACCCAGTACTTC. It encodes CASSLLSTTQYF.

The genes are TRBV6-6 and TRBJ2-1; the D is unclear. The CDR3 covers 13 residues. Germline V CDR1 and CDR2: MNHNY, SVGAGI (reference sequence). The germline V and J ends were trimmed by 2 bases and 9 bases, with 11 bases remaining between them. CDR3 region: CASSYEAGSEQFF. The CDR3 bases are TGTGCCAGCAGTTACGAAGCTGGCAGTGAGCAGTTCTTC.

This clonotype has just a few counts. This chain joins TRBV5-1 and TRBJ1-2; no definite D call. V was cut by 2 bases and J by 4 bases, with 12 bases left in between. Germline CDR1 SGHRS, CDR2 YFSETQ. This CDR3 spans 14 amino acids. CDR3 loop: CASSFRDRLYGYTF. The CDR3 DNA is TGCGCCAGCAGCTTCCGGGATCGGCTCTATGGCTACACCTTC.

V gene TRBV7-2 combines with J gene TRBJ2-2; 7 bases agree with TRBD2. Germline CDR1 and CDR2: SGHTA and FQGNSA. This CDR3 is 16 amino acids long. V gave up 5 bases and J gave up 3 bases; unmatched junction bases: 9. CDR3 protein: CASSALGGSYTGELFF. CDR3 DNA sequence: TGTGCCAGCAGCGCCCTAGGCGGGAGTTACACCGGGGAGCTGTTTTTT.

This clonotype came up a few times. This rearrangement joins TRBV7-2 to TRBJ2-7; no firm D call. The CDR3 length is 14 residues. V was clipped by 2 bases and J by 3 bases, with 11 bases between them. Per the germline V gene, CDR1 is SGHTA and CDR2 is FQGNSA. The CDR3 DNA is TGTGCCAGCAGCTTACCGCGCCAGAACTACGAGCAGTACTTC. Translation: CASSLPRQNYEQYF.

CDR3 protein: CADARGGGSNEQFF. The CDR3 region has the DNA TGTGCCGACGCCAGGGGAGGGGGGAGTAATGAGCAGTTCTTC. The rearrangement joins TRBV12-3 or TRBV12-4 to TRBJ2-1; D is perhaps TRBD2 (7 bases). The V end was cut by 11 bases, the J end by 7 bases, with 21 bases between. The CDR3 totals 14 residues.

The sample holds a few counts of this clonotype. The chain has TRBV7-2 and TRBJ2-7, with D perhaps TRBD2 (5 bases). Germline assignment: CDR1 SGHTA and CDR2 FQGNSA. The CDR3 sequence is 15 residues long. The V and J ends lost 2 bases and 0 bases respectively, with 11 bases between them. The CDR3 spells CASSLPGKGSYEQYF. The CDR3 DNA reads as TGTGCCAGCAGCTTACCGGGAAAAGGCTCCTACGAGCAGTACTTC. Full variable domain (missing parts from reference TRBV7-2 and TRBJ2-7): GAGVSQSPSNKVTEKGKDVELRCDPISGHTALYWYRQSLGQGLEFLIYFQGNSAPDKSGLPSDRFSAERTGGSVSTLTIQRTQQEDSAVYLCASSLPGKGSYEQYFGPGTRLTVT.

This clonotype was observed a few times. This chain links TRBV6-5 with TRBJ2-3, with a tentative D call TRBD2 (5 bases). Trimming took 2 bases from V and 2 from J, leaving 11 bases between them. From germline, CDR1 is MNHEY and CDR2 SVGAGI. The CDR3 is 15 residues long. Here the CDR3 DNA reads TGTGCCAGCAGTTACCACGGGGATCTCACAGATACGCAGTATTTT. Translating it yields CASSYHGDLTDTQYF.

CDR3 in DNA: TGCAGCGTTGTAATTTCGTCGGGGAATACCTTCTTT. Translated: CSVVISSGNTFF. This chain links TRBV29-1 with TRBJ1-1; no clear D. The CDR3 runs 12 residues. Germline CDR1 is SQVTM and CDR2 is ANQGSEA. Between the trimmed V and J ends, which lost 4 bases and 14 bases, there was a span of 20 bases.

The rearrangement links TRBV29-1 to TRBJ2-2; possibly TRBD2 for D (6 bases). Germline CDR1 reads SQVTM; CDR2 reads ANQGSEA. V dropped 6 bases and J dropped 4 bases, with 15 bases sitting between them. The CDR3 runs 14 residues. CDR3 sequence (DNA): TGCAGCGTGATACCGACTAGGGGCACCGGGGAGCTGTTTTTT. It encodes CSVIPTRGTGELFF.

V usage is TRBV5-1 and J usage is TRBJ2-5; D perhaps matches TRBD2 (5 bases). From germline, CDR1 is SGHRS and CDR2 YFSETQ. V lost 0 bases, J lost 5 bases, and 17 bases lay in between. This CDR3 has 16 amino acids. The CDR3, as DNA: TGCGCCAGCAGCTTGGAAGAGACGGGGAGCAAGGAGACCCAGTACTTC. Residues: CASSLEETGSKETQYF.

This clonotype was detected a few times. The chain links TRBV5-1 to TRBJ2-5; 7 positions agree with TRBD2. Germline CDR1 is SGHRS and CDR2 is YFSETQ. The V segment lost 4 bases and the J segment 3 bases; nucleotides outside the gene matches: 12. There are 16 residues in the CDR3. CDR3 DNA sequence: TGCGCCAGCAGCCACACACGGGGGGACGGTAAAGAGACCCAGTACTTC. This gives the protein CASSHTRGDGKETQYF.

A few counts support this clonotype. For the CDR3, the DNA is TGTGCCAGCAGTGACCCGGTCCGGGGGGGCCGGTTAGCTGAGCAGTTCTTC. Translated: CASSDPVRGGRLAEQFF. This sequence joins TRBV6-4 and TRBJ2-1; TRBD2 matches 8 bases. Trimming took 2 bases from V and 9 from J; bases not matched to a gene: 15. The CDR3 has 17 residues. Germline values: CDR1 MRHNA, CDR2 SNTAGT.

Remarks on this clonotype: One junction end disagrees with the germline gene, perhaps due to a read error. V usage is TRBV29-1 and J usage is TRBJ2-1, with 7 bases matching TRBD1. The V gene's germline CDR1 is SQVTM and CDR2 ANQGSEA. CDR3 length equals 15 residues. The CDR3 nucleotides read TGCAGCGTGACCGGGACAGCAAGCTCCTACTATGAGCAGTTCTTC. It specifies CSVTGTASSYYEQFF.

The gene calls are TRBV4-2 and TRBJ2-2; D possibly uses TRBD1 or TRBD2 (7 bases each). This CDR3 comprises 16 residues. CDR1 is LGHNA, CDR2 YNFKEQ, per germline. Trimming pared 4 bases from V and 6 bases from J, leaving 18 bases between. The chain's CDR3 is CASSPGGGVRSGELFF. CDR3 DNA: TGTGCCAGCAGCCCAGGGGGGGGCGTGAGATCCGGGGAGCTGTTTTTT.

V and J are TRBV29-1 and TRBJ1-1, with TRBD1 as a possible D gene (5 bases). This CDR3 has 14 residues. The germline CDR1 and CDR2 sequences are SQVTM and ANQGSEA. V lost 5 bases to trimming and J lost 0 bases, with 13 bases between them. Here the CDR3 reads CSVSGTGMNTEAFF. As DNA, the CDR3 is TGCAGCGTTTCGGGGACCGGGATGAACACTGAAGCTTTCTTT.

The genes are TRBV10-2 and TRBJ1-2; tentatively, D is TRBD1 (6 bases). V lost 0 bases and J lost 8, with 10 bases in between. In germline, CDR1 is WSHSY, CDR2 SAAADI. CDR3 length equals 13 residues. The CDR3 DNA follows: TGCGCCAGCAGTGAGTCATCAGGGGCCGGCTACACCTTC. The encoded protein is CASSESSGAGYTF.

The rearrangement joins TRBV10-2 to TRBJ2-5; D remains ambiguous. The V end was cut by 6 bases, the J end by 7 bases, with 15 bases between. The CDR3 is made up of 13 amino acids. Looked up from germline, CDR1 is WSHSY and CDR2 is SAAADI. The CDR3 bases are TGCGCCAGCAGGGTGGGTCCTTTATTGACCCAGTACTTC. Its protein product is CASRVGPLLTQYF.

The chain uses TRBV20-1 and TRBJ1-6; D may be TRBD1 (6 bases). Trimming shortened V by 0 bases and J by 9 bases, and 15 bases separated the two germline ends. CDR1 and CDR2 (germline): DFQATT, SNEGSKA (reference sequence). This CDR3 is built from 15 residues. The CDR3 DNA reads TGCAGTGCTAGAGATTCGACAGGTTCACTTTCACCCCTCCACTTT. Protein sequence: CSARDSTGSLSPLHF.

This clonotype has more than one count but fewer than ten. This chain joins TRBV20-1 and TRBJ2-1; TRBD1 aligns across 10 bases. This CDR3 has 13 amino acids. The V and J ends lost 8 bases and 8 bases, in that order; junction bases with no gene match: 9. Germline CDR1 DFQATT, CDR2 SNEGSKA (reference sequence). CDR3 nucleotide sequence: TGCAGTCCCCATAGACAGGGGGCAGATGAGCAGTTCTTC. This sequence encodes CSPHRQGADEQFF.

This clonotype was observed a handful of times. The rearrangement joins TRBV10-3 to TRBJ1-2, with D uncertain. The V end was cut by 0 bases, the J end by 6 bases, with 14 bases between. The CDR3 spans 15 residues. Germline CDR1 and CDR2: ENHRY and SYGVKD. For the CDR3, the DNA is TGTGCCATCAGTGAGTCAACCGGCTTAGTCCATGGCTACACCTTC. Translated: CAISESTGLVHGYTF.

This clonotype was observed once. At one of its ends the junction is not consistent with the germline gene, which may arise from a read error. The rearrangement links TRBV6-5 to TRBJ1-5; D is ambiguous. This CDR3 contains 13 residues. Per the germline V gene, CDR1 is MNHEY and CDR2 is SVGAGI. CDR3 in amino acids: CASSYTLSQLQHF. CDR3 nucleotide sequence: TGTGCCAGCAGTTACACCCTTTCCCAGCTCCAGCATTTT.

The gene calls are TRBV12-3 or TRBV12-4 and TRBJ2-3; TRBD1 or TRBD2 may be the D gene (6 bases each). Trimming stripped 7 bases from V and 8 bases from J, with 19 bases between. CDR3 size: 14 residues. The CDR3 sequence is CASTQGGGPGTQYF. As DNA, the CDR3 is TGTGCCAGCACCCAAGGAGGGGGGCCAGGTACGCAGTATTTT.

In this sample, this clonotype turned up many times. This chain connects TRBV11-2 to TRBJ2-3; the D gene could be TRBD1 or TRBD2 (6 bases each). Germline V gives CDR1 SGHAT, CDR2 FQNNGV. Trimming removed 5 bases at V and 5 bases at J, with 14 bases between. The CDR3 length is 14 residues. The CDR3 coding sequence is TGTGCCAGCAGCCGCCCGGGGGCCAGAGATACGCAGTATTTT. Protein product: CASSRPGARDTQYF.